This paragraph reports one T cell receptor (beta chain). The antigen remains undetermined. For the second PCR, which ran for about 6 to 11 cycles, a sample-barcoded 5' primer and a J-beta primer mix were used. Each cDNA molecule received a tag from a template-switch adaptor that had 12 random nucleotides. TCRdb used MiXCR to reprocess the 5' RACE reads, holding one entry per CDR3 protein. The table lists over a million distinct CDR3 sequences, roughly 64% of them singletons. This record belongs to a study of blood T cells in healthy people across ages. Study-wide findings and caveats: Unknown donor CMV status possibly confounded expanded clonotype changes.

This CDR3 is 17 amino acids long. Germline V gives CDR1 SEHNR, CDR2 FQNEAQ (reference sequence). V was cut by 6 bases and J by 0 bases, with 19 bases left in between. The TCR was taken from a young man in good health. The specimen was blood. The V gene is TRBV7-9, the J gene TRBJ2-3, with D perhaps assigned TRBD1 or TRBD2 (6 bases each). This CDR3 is CASSSPRGRPSTDTQYF. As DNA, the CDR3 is TGTGCCAGCAGTTCCCCCCGGGGGCGCCCAAGCACAGATACGCAGTATTTT. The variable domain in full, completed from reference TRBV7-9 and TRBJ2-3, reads DTGVSQNPRHKITKRGQNVTFRCDPISEHNRLYWYRQTLGQGPEFLTYFQNEAQLEKSRLLSDRFSAERPKGSFSTLEIQRTEQGDSAMYLCASSSPRGRPSTDTQYFGPGTRLTVL.